This T cell receptor (beta chain) was documented in a study of cytomegalovirus exposure and HLA in healthy donors. Overall study results and limits: The study carried out a later analysis of TCR beta sequences. It associated around 17,000 of them with specific HLA alleles at a false discovery rate of 0.05. Later work found that TCR association rates differed between HLA loci; DRB1 had the most and HLA-C the fewest. The authors later found HLA-associated TCR beta chains more clonally expanded than equally common others. According to an earlier analysis, most TCR beta V segments yielded productive rearrangements about 87% or about 30% of the time.

CDR1 is SQVTM and CDR2 is ANQGSEA in the germline V gene. V was clipped by 4 bases and J by 8 bases, with 18 bases between them. This CDR3 spans 14 amino acids. Primers: 60 Vbeta forward and 13 Jbeta reverse. The table came from immunoSEQ multiplex PCR; TCRdb's copy has only in-frame clones and leaves some out. The sample has more than 95,000 clones, 50% to 70% seen once. Of note for this clone: Its antigen is still unknown.

This clonotype was obtained from a woman aged 35 to 49 in good health and CMV-seropositive. Material: PBMCs. The chain has TRBV29-1 and TRBJ2-1; perhaps TRBD1 as D (6 bases). Written as DNA, the CDR3 is TGCAGCGTTGCCGAAAGGAAGGGGGTCGATGAGCAGTTCTTC. Translating it yields CSVAERKGVDEQFF.